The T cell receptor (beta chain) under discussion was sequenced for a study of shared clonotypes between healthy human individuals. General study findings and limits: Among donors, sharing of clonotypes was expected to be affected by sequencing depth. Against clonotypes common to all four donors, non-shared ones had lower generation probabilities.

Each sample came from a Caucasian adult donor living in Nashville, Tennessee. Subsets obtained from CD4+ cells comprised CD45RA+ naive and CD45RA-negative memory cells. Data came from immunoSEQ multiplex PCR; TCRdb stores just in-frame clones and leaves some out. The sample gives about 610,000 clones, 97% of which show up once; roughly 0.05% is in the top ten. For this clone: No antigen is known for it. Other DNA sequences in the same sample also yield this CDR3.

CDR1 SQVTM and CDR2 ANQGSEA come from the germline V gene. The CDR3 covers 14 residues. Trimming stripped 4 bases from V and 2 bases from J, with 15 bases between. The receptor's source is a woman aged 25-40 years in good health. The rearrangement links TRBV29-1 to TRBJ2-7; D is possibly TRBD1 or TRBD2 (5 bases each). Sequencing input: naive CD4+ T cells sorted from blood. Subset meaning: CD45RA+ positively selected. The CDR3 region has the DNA TGCAGCGTTGTCCGGGGCCAGGGAACCTACGAGCAGTACTTC. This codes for CSVVRGQGTYEQYF.